These 4 T cell receptor beta chains came from one sample sequenced in a study of cytomegalovirus exposure and HLA in healthy donors. PCR used 60 Vbeta primers and 13 Jbeta primers. Produced via immunoSEQ multiplex PCR; TCRdb's table is partial and in-frame only. The repertoire holds more than 85,000 clones, with 70% to 90% as singletons. Sequenced material: PBMCs. These receptors were obtained from a man aged 40-55 years in good health and CMV-seronegative.

V gene TRBV5-1 combines with J gene TRBJ1-2, with a tentative D call TRBD1 (5 bases). The CDR3 totals 13 residues. The V and J ends lost 4 bases and 4 bases respectively, with 11 bases between them. CDR1 and CDR2 from the germline V gene are SGHRS and YFSETQ. Here the CDR3 DNA reads TGCGCCAGCAGCCCGGGGGACGGCTATGGCTACACCTTC. It is translated as CASSPGDGYGYTF.

CDR3 nucleotide sequence: TGTGCCAGTAGTATCCGGGACAGGGTATGGGATTCACCCCTCCACTTT. Protein product: CASSIRDRVWDSPLHF. V is TRBV19 and J is TRBJ1-6; 9 bases match TRBD1. Per germline, CDR1 LNHDA and CDR2 SQIVND (reference sequence). V trimming: 3 bases; J trimming: 8 bases; junction bases outside the gene matches: 8. The CDR3 length is 16 residues. Full variable domain (rest looked up from reference TRBV19 and TRBJ1-6): DGGITQSPKYLFRKEGQNVTLSCEQNLNHDAMYWYRQDPGQGLRLIYYSQIVNDFQKGDIAEGYSVSREKKESFPLTVTSAQKNPTAFYLCASSIRDRVWDSPLHFGNGTRLTVT.

The V and J genes are TRBV5-6 and TRBJ2-2; maybe TRBD2 (5 bases). Germline V CDR1 and CDR2: SGHDT, YYEEEE. This CDR3 spans 14 amino acids. V dropped 1 base and J dropped 6 bases, with 10 bases sitting between them. CDR3: CASSLHGSAGELFF. As DNA, the CDR3 is TGTGCCAGCAGCTTGCACGGTAGCGCCGGGGAGCTGTTTTTT.

The V and J genes are TRBV7-9 and TRBJ1-2; 7 nucleotides agree with TRBD1. The J segment lost 7 bases and the V segment lost 3 bases, leaving 5 bases of the junction unmatched. The CDR3 runs to 13 residues. Germline V gives CDR1 SEHNR, CDR2 FQNEAQ (reference sequence). Written as DNA, the CDR3 is TGTGCCAGCAGCTTCCGGGACAGAACTGGCTACACCTTC. Its protein is CASSFRDRTGYTF.